A selection of T cell receptor beta chains follows, all from one sample in a study of T-cell memory formation after mild COVID-19. TCRdb ran MiXCR on the 5' RACE reads and lists one entry per CDR3 protein. The repertoire has more than 350,000 distinct CDR3 sequences, 15% to 20% of them found once; the top ten carry 20% to 25%. The sequenced material came from PBMCs or a T cell subset sorted from them (not recorded which). The receptors come from a man aged 18 to 30 who had mild COVID-19 (a few samples of this study predate the infection). Cell type and time point are not known. The CDR3 runs from the conserved cysteine through the conserved F or W. A D gene is named only where the DNA matches it firmly. Clone size is stated in some rows and not others, as once, few, many or a class when expanded.

TRBJ2-1	TRBV24-1	-	TRBD1	CATSGTGIFNEQFF	TGTGCCACCTCCGGGACAGGTATTTTCAATGAGCAGTTCTTC
TRBJ2-5	TRBV10-3	-	TRBD2	CAISEKSVGGGPWETQYF	TGTGCCATCAGTGAAAAATCCGTAGGCGGGGGACCGTGGGAGACCCAGTACTTC
TRBJ2-3	TRBV7-9	-	-	CASSVLARSRTDTQYF	TGTGCCAGCAGCGTTTTGGCAAGGTCCCGCACAGATACGCAGTATTTT
TRBJ2-2	TRBV7-2	many	-	CASSLEVAGTGELFF	TGTGCCAGCAGCTTAGAGGTGGCGGGCACCGGGGAGCTGTTTTTT
TRBJ1-2	TRBV4-2	-	-	CASSQDGGGYTF	TGTGCCAGCAGCCAAGATGGGGGTGGCTACACCTTC
TRBJ2-2	TRBV5-1	-	-	CASRITPGELFF	TGCGCCAGCAGAATCACCCCCGGGGAGCTGTTTTTT
TRBJ2-7	TRBV29-1	-	TRBD1	CSECFGDRSYEQYF	TGCAGCGAATGTTTTGGGGACAGATCCTACGAGCAGTACTTC
TRBJ1-3	TRBV18	-	-	CASSPPADSGDSGNTIYF	TGTGCCAGCTCACCACCCGCGGACAGCGGAGACTCCGGAAACACCATATATTTT
TRBJ2-1	TRBV7-9	-	-	CASSLDPLRGGDEQFF	TGTGCCAGCAGCTTAGACCCCCTGAGGGGCGGGGATGAGCAGTTCTTC
TRBJ2-5	TRBV15	few	-	CATSGSRTQYF	TGTGCCACCAGTGGTTCCCGGACCCAGTACTTC
TRBJ2-3	TRBV12-3/TRBV12-4	many	-	CASSWAVTDTQYF	TGTGCCAGCAGTTGGGCAGTCACAGATACGCAGTATTTT
TRBJ1-2	TRBV7-9	few	-	CASSLRTAGYTF	TGTGCCAGCAGCTTAAGAACAGCTGGCTACACCTTC
TRBJ1-1	TRBV7-6	-	-	CASRRALNTEAFF	TGTGCCAGCAGGAGAGCCTTGAACACTGAAGCTTTCTTT
TRBJ1-6	TRBV12-3/TRBV12-4	few	TRBD1	CASSLRVTGQGWTPLHF	TGTGCCAGCAGTTTAAGGGTGACGGGACAGGGGTGGACACCCCTCCACTTT
TRBJ2-5	TRBV18	few	-	CASSPQQGGETQYF	TGTGCCAGCTCACCACAACAAGGCGGGGAGACCCAGTACTTC
TRBJ2-3	TRBV6-2/TRBV6-3	-	-	CASTNGALGADTQYF	TGTGCCAGCACCAACGGGGCTCTGGGGGCAGATACGCAGTATTTT
TRBJ2-5	TRBV7-3	few	-	CASSPETGETQYF	TGTGCCAGCAGCCCCGAGACGGGTGAGACCCAGTACTTC
TRBJ2-1	TRBV5-6	-	TRBD2	CASSSYLAGEYNEQFF	TGTGCCAGCAGCTCCTACCTAGCGGGGGAATACAATGAGCAGTTCTTC
TRBJ2-5	TRBV9	-	-	CASSVGSGRGETQYF	TGTGCCAGCAGCGTAGGTAGCGGACGGGGGGAGACCCAGTACTTC
TRBJ2-7	TRBV20-1	-	-	CSARAGHRYEQYF	TGCAGTGCTAGAGCCGGACACCGCTACGAGCAGTACTTC
TRBJ1-1	TRBV13	-	-	CASTLVGTANTEAFF	TGTGCCAGCACCCTGGTAGGGACGGCGAACACTGAAGCTTTCTTT
TRBJ2-2	TRBV7-7	-	-	CASSYTGLGELFF	TGTGCCAGCAGCTACACAGGGTTAGGGGAGCTGTTTTTT
TRBJ1-3	TRBV5-5	-	-	CASRTVAGGNTIYF	TGTGCCAGCAGGACGGTGGCTGGAGGAAACACCATATATTTT
TRBJ2-5	TRBV4-2	-	-	CASSQEGSRAQYF	TGTGCCAGCAGCCAAGAAGGGTCAAGGGCCCAGTACTTC
TRBJ1-1	TRBV6-5	-	-	CASSWGSGMSAFF	TGTGCCAGCAGTTGGGGTTCAGGGATGTCGGCTTTCTTT
TRBJ1-5	TRBV5-1	-	TRBD1	CASSSGTGGGNQPQHF	TGCGCCAGCAGCTCGGGGACAGGGGGCGGCAATCAGCCCCAGCATTTT
TRBJ2-1	TRBV19	few	-	CASSITTSSYNEQFF	TGTGCCAGTAGTATCACAACTAGCTCCTACAATGAGCAGTTCTTC
TRBJ1-1	TRBV12-3/TRBV12-4	-	TRBD1	CASSPGQGRTFF	TGTGCCAGCAGCCCGGGACAGGGAAGGACTTTCTTT
TRBJ2-7	TRBV6-2/TRBV6-3	-	-	CATSFTVSYEQYF	TGTGCCACTTCCTTCACAGTATCCTACGAGCAGTACTTC